The 13 T cell receptor beta chains listed next were all sequenced from one sample in a study of cytomegalovirus exposure and HLA in healthy donors. Clones were sequenced by immunoSEQ multiplex PCR, and TCRdb holds only the in-frame ones, with some missing. The sample holds some 160,000 clones, roughly nine tenths seen once. Sequencing was carried out using PBMCs. The source of these receptors is a man aged 18-30 years in good health and CMV-seronegative.

V is TRBV5-1 and J is TRBJ2-7, with TRBD1 identical over 7 bases. With 3 bases clipped from V and 0 bases from J, the junction kept 6 bases outside the gene matches. Germline CDR1 reads SGHRS; CDR2 reads YFSETQ. This CDR3 is 15 amino acids long. In DNA, the CDR3 is TGCGCCAGCAGCTCGGACAGGAACTTCTCCTACGAGCAGTACTTC. Protein product: CASSSDRNFSYEQYF.

The chain joins TRBV10-3 to TRBJ1-3; D is unresolved. The germline gives CDR1 ENHRY, CDR2 SYGVKD. This CDR3 spans 15 amino acids. V was cut by 2 bases and J by 0 bases, with 8 bases left in between. The CDR3 nucleotides are TGTGCCATCAGTGAGGAATGGAGCTCTGGAAACACCATATATTTT. Translation: CAISEEWSSGNTIYF.

The gene calls are TRBV4-1 and TRBJ2-3; 7 bases align to TRBD2. Per germline, CDR1 MGHRA and CDR2 YSYEKL. The V gene end was trimmed by 4 bases and the J gene end by 1 base; junction bases not matched to a gene: 2. CDR3 length: 14 residues. The CDR3 nucleotides are TGCGCCAGCAGCCCTCTAGCGGGCACAGATACGCAGTATTTT. Translation gives CASSPLAGTDTQYF.

This chain links TRBV10-3 with TRBJ2-6; D is unclear. V lost 3 bases and J 1 base, leaving 19 bases between the germline ends. This CDR3 contains 19 residues. Per germline, CDR1 ENHRY and CDR2 SYGVKD. The CDR3, as DNA: TGTGCCATCAGTGATAGTCGTAGAGCCCAGAGGTCTGGGGCCAACGTCCTGACTTTC. It is translated as CAISDSRRAQRSGANVLTF.

This rearrangement joins TRBV4-1 to TRBJ2-1; 9 bases are a match to TRBD2. CDR1 MGHRA and CDR2 YSYEKL come from the germline V gene. V lost 0 bases and J lost 5; bases outside the gene matches: 11. The CDR3 has 18 amino acids. The CDR3 loop is CASSQDRGGGGAHNEQFF. The CDR3 bases are TGCGCCAGCAGCCAAGATCGAGGAGGCGGGGGGGCCCACAATGAGCAGTTCTTC.

V usage is TRBV7-9 and J usage is TRBJ1-1; D is ambiguous. The CDR3 totals 12 residues. The germline V gene encodes CDR1 SEHNR and CDR2 FQNEAQ (reference sequence). V shed 5 bases and J shed 4 bases, with 8 bases lying between them. The CDR3, as DNA: TGTGCCAGCAGCCGGGTCCCCACTGAAGCTTTCTTT. This translates into CASSRVPTEAFF.

About this clone: Distinct nucleotide sequences in the sample also encode this CDR3. The chain uses TRBV29-1 and TRBJ1-2; D perhaps matches TRBD1 (5 bases). Germline loops: CDR1 SQVTM, CDR2 ANQGSEA. This CDR3 spans 11 amino acids. The V end was cut by 2 bases, the J end by 4 bases, with 5 bases between. CDR3 DNA sequence: TGCAGCGTTGAAAGGGGCTATGGCTACACCTTC. Translated, it gives CSVERGYGYTF.

The rearrangement uses TRBV6-1 and TRBJ2-3; 7 nucleotides align to TRBD2. Germline-derived CDR1 and CDR2 are MNHNS and SASEGT. The CDR3 is 16 residues long. V shed 4 bases, J shed 0 bases, and the junction held 7 bases outside the gene matches. Written as DNA, the CDR3 is TGTGCCAGCAGTGCCCTTGGGGGGGTTAGCACAGATACGCAGTATTTT. It encodes CASSALGGVSTDTQYF.

The V gene is TRBV2, the J gene TRBJ2-7, with 9 bases fitting TRBD1. This CDR3 spans 12 amino acids. Germline-derived CDR1 and CDR2 are SNHLY and FYNNEI. V lost 7 bases, J lost 5 bases, and 3 bases stayed unmatched. CDR3 sequence: CASIRTGDEQYF. CDR3 DNA: TGTGCCAGCATTCGGACAGGGGACGAGCAGTACTTC. Filled out from reference TRBV2 and TRBJ2-7, the complete variable domain reads EPEVTQTPSHQVTQMGQEVILRCVPISNHLYFYWYRQILGQKVEFLVSFYNNEISEKSEIFDDQFSVERPDGSNFTLKIRSTKLEDSAMYFCASIRTGDEQYFGPGTRLTVT.

The gene calls are TRBV6-5 and TRBJ2-3; tentatively, D is TRBD1 (6 bases). The CDR3 spans 15 residues. The V and J ends lost 6 bases and 2 bases respectively, with 15 bases between them. The germline V gene encodes CDR1 MNHEY and CDR2 SVGAGI. The CDR3 DNA reads as TGTGCCAGCAGAGAAACGAACAGGGACACAGATACGCAGTATTTT. It translates to CASRETNRDTDTQYF.

V usage is TRBV27 and J usage is TRBJ2-1; 13 bases map to TRBD2. This CDR3 has 17 residues. CDR1 is MNHEY, CDR2 SMNVEV, per germline (reference sequence). V lost 6 bases, J lost 8 bases, and 13 bases stayed unmatched. CDR3 sequence reads: CASSHPLLAGGPDEQFF. The CDR3 DNA reads as TGTGCCAGCAGCCACCCTTTACTAGCGGGGGGGCCGGATGAGCAGTTCTTC.

V is TRBV27 and J is TRBJ1-6; D remains unclear. Germline V gives CDR1 MNHEY, CDR2 SMNVEV (reference sequence). V lost 5 bases, J lost 8 bases, and 10 bases lay in between. The CDR3 runs to 13 residues. The CDR3 is CASSLSGDSPLHF. The CDR3 region has the DNA TGTGCCAGCAGTCTTTCGGGAGATTCACCCCTCCACTTT.

This clone was detected only once. This rearrangement joins TRBV7-2 to TRBJ2-5; D gene ambiguous. Germline lookup yields CDR1 SGHTA and CDR2 FQGNSA. The CDR3 has 14 amino acids. V shed 2 bases and J shed 5 bases, with 12 bases lying between them. CDR3 sequence: CASSLTQLLETQYF. CDR3 DNA sequence: TGTGCCAGCAGCTTAACACAGCTGCTCGAGACCCAGTACTTC.